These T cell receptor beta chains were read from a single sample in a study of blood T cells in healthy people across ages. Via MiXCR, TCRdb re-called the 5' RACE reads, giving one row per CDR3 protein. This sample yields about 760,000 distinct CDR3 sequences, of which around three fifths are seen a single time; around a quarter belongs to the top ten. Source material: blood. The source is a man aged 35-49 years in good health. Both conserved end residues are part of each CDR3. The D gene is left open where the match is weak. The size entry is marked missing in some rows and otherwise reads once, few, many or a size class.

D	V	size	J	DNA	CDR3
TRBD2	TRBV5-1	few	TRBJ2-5	TGCGCCAGCAGCTTGGGGCTAGCGGGAGGAGATGGACAGACCCAGTACTTC	CASSLGLAGGDGQTQYF
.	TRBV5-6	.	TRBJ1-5	TGTGCCAGCAGCTTGAAAGGACAGTATAGCAATCAGCCCCAGCATTTT	CASSLKGQYSNQPQHF
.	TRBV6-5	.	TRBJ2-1	TGTGCCAGCAGTAGGGGGAGGCCCTCCTACAATGAGCAGTTCTTC	CASSRGRPSYNEQFF
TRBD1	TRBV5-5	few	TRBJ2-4	TGTGCCAGCAGCTCCATGGTCGGGACAGGGGTGGAGGGCAAAAACATTCAGTACTTC	CASSSMVGTGVEGKNIQYF
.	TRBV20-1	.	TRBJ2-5	TGCAGTGCTAGAGCTTTAGGGGTCGAAGAGACCCAGTACTTC	CSARALGVEETQYF
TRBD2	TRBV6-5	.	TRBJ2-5	TGTGCCAGCAGTGGGACTAGCGGGGTGTCTCAGTACTTC	CASSGTSGVSQYF
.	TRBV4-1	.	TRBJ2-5	TGCGCCAGCAGCCAATTAGGAGGGGCAGGGAAGTCGGAGACCCAGTACTTC	CASSQLGGAGKSETQYF
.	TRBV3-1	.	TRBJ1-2	TGTGCCAGCAGCCAAGGTCCGGGCCCTAATACTATAGGCTACACCTTC	CASSQGPGPNTIGYTF
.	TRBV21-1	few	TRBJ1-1	TGTGCCAGCAGCAAAGTGGGGGGGTTAAACAGCACTGAAGCTTTCTTT	CASSKVGGLNSTEAFF
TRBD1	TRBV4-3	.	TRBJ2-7	TGCGCCAGCAGCCGGGCTTCACAGGGGGCGGTTTACGAGCAGTACTTC	CASSRASQGAVYEQYF
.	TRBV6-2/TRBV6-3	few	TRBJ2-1	TGTGCCAGCAGTTTCTCCCCATCTGCAGAGGGGGGCAGGCAGTTCTTC	CASSFSPSAEGGRQFF
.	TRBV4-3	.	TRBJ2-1	TGCGCCAGCAGCCGTGAAGCGGACTCCTACAATGAGCAGTTCTTC	CASSREADSYNEQFF
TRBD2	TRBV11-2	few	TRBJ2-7	TGTGCCAGCAGCTTAGGCCCCGGGGTAGCGGGTACTAACAAGCAGTACTTC	CASSLGPGVAGTNKQYF
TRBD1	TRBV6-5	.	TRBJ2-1	TGTGCCAGCAGTTACACGACAGGGAATGAGCAGTTCTTC	CASSYTTGNEQFF
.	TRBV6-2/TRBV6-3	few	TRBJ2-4	TGTGCCAGCAGTTGGCAGGGGAGCGCCAAAAACATTCAGTACTTC	CASSWQGSAKNIQYF
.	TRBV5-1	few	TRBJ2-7	TGCGCCAGCAGCTTGGGTCAGCATGAGCAGTACTTC	CASSLGQHEQYF
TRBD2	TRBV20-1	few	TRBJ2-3	TGCAGTGCTAGTGTTCTAGCGGACACAGATACGCAGTATTTT	CSASVLADTDTQYF
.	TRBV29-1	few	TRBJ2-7	TGCAGCGCAACCAGGGCCTCGTTCTCCTACGAGCAGTACTTC	CSATRASFSYEQYF